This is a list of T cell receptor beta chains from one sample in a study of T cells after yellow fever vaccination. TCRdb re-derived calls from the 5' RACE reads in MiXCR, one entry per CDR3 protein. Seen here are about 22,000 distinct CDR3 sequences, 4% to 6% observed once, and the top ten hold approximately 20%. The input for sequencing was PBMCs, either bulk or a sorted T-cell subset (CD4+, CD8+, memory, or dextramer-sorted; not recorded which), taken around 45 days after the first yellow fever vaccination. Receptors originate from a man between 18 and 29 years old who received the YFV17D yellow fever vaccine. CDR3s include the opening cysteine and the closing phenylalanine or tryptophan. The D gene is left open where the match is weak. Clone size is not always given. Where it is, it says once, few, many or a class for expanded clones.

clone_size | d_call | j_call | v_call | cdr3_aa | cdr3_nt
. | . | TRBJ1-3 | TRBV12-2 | CASRSGGKGNTIYF | TGTGCAAGTCGCTCGGGGGGTAAAGGAAACACCATATATTTT
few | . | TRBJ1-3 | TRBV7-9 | CASSLVSGGNTIYF | TGTGCCAGCAGCTTAGTTTCAGGCGGAAACACCATATATTTT
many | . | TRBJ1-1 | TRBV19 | CASSIWAAGSGTEAFF | TGTGCCAGTAGTATATGGGCTGCAGGGTCGGGCACTGAAGCTTTCTTT
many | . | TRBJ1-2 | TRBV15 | CATSRDSAGRGSYGYTF | TGTGCCACCAGCAGAGATTCCGCGGGAAGAGGTAGCTATGGCTACACCTTC
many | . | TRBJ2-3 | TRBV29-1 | CSVITRPLTDTQYF | TGCAGCGTTATTACCCGACCGCTCACAGATACGCAGTATTTT
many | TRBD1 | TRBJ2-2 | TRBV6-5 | CASSSTIGDRVFTGELFF | TGTGCCAGCAGTTCCACTATTGGGGACAGGGTTTTCACCGGGGAGCTGTTTTTT
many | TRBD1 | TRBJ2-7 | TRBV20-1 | CSARTWDSSYEQYF | TGCAGTGCTAGAACCTGGGACAGCTCCTACGAGCAGTACTTC
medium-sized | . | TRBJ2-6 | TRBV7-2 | CASSLATGANVLTF | TGTGCCAGCAGCTTAGCGACTGGGGCCAACGTCCTGACTTTC
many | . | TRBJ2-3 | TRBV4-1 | CASSRVGRDTQYF | TGCGCCAGCAGCCGAGTAGGGCGAGATACGCAGTATTTT
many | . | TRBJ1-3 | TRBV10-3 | CAISEAPFSGNTIYF | TGTGCCATCAGTGAGGCCCCTTTTTCTGGAAACACCATATATTTT
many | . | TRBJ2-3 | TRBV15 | CATSRVRGAPDGTDTQYF | TGTGCCACCAGCAGAGTACGGGGGGCGCCGGACGGCACAGATACGCAGTATTTT
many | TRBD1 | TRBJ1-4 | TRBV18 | CASSPPGQAGEKLFF | TGTGCCAGCTCACCTCCGGGACAGGCTGGAGAAAAACTGTTTTTT
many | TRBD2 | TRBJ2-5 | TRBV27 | CASSLVGDGSGGAGETQYF | TGTGCCAGCAGTTTAGTGGGGGATGGTAGCGGGGGGGCCGGGGAGACCCAGTACTTC
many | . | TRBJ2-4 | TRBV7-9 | CASSFGGRDIQYF | TGTGCCAGCAGCTTCGGGGGGCGAGACATTCAGTACTTC
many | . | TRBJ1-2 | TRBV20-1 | CSATAGLLYGYTF | TGCAGTGCCACGGCGGGGCTCCTCTATGGCTACACCTTC
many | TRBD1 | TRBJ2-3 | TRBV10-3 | CAISSGDRGITDTQYF | TGTGCCATCAGCTCCGGGGACAGGGGCATCACAGATACGCAGTATTTT
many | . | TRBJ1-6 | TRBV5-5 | CASSPSLQARGSPLHF | TGTGCCAGCAGCCCCTCCCTACAGGCTCGGGGTTCACCCCTCCACTTT
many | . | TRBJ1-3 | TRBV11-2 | CASSLSLGRGAGGNTIYF | TGTGCCAGCAGCCTATCACTGGGTCGGGGGGCAGGAGGAAACACCATATATTTT
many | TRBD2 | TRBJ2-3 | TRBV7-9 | CASSVRGADTQYF | TGTGCCAGCAGTGTCCGGGGGGCAGATACGCAGTATTTT
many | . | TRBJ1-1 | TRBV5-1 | CASSLVVGVDTEAFF | TGCGCCAGCAGCTTGGTGGTGGGGGTAGACACTGAAGCTTTCTTT
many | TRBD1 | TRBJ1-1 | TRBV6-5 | CASSRTGAFGAFF | TGTGCCAGCAGCCGGACAGGGGCCTTTGGGGCTTTCTTT
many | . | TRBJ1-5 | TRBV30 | CAWSAWDQPQHF | TGTGCCTGGAGTGCATGGGATCAGCCCCAGCATTTT
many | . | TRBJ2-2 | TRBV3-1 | CASSQLAGELFF | TGTGCCAGCAGCCAATTGGCCGGGGAGCTGTTTTTT
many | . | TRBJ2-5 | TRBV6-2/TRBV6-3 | CASSYSGTTGTQYF | TGTGCCAGCAGTTACTCCGGGACAACAGGGACCCAGTACTTC
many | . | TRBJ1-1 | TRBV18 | CASSPPFQGPNTEAFF | TGTGCCAGCTCACCACCGTTTCAGGGCCCGAACACTGAAGCTTTCTTT
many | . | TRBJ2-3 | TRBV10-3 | CAISLGGLRAGRADTQYF | TGTGCCATCAGCCTGGGGGGGCTTCGAGCGGGGAGGGCGGATACGCAGTATTTT
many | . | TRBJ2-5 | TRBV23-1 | CASRTGLPQETQYF | TGCGCCAGCAGGACAGGACTTCCCCAAGAGACCCAGTACTTC
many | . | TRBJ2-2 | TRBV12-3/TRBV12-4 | CASKIGRGHGELFF | TGTGCCAGCAAAATAGGTCGGGGGCACGGGGAGCTGTTTTTT
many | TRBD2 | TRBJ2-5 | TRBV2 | CASSEALRAGGPVEETQYF | TGTGCCAGCAGTGAAGCGCTTCGAGCGGGGGGGCCAGTAGAAGAGACCCAGTACTTC
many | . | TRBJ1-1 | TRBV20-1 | CSASRSVNTEAFF | TGCAGTGCTAGCCGTTCCGTAAACACTGAAGCTTTCTTT
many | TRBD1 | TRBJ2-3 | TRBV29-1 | CSAFGTGGSGTQYF | TGCAGCGCCTTTGGGACAGGGGGAAGCGGTACGCAGTATTTT
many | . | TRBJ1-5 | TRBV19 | CASSMGADRSNQPQHF | TGTGCCAGTAGTATGGGGGCAGACCGTAGCAATCAGCCCCAGCATTTT
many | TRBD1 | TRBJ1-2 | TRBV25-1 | CASSGSRYGQVHYGYTF | TGTGCCAGCAGTGGTTCCCGCTATGGACAGGTCCACTATGGCTACACCTTC
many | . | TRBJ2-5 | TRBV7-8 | CASSLPRQDSQYF | TGTGCCAGCAGCTTACCCCGACAGGACTCCCAGTACTTC
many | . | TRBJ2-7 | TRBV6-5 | CASTTQGGEQYF | TGTGCCAGCACCACGCAGGGCGGCGAGCAGTACTTC
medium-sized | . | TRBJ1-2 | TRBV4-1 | CASSQPTRRSNYGYTF | TGCGCCAGCAGCCAGCCAACCAGGAGATCTAACTATGGCTACACCTTC
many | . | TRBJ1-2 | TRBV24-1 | CATSDRWGDGYTF | TGTGCCACCAGTGATCGGTGGGGGGACGGCTACACCTTC
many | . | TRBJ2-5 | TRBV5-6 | CASSLDEQETQYF | TGTGCCAGCAGCTTGGATGAGCAAGAGACCCAGTACTTC
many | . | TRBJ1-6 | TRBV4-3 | CASSQAPGVTPLHF | TGCGCCAGCAGCCAAGCCCCGGGGGTTACCCCCCTCCACTTT
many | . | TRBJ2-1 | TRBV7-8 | CASSLVSAHAISYNEQFF | TGTGCCAGCAGCTTAGTATCGGCGCACGCTATATCCTACAATGAGCAGTTCTTC
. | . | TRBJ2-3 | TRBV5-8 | CAMSPGHLDTQYF | TGTGCCATGAGCCCGGGACACCTAGATACGCAGTATTTT
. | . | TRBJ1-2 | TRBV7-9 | CASSRFMSAGTNYGYTF | TGTGCCAGCAGCCGCTTTATGAGTGCAGGGACCAACTATGGCTACACCTTC
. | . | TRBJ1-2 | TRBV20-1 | CSARKLEVGDYGYTF | TGCAGTGCTAGAAAATTGGAGGTGGGGGACTATGGCTACACCTTC
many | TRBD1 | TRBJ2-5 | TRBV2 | CASSRQGKSETQYF | TGTGCCAGCAGTCGACAGGGGAAATCCGAGACCCAGTACTTC
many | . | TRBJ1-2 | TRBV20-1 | CSARDRVDIPYGYTF | TGCAGTGCTAGAGATCGGGTGGACATCCCCTATGGCTACACCTTC
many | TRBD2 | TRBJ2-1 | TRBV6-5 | CASSYRLAGDPQFF | TGTGCCAGCAGTTACCGCCTAGCGGGGGATCCCCAGTTCTTC
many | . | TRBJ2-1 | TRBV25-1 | CASREGMGDRQGDEQFF | TGTGCCAGCAGGGAGGGGATGGGGGACAGACAAGGTGATGAGCAGTTCTTC
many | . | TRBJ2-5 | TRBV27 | CASSLGPLTRHAKYQETQYF | TGTGCCAGCAGTTTAGGGCCATTGACTAGGCATGCCAAGTACCAAGAGACCCAGTACTTC
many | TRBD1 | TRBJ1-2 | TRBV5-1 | CASSLEPTGGGYGYTF | TGCGCCAGCAGCTTGGAACCAACAGGGGGCGGGTATGGCTACACCTTC
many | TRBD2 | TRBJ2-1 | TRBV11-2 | CASSSGLAGVLSSYNEQFF | TGTGCCAGCAGCTCGGGACTAGCGGGGGTCCTTAGCTCCTACAATGAGCAGTTCTTC